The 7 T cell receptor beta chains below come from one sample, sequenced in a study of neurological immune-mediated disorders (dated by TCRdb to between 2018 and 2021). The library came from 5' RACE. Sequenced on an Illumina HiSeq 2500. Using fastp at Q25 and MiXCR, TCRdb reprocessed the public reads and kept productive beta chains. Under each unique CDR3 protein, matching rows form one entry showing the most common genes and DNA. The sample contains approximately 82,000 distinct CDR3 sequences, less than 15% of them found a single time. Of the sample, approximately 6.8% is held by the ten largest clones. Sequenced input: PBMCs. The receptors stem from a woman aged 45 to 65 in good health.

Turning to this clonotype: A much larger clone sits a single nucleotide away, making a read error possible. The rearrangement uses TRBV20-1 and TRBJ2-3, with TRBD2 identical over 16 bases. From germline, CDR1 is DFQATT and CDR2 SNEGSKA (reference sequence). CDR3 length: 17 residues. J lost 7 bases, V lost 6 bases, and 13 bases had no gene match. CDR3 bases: TGCAGTGCAGGGACTAGCGGGAGGGACGGGGGGTCAAATACGCAGTATTTT. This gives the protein CSAGTSGRDGGSNTQYF.

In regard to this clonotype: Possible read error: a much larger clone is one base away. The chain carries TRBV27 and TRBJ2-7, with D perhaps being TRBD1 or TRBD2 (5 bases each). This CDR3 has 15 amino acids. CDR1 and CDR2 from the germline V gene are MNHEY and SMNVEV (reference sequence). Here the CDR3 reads CASSPGAGFYHEKYF. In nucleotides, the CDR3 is TGTGCCAGCAGCCCCGGGGCGGGTTTCTACCACGAGAAGTACTTC.

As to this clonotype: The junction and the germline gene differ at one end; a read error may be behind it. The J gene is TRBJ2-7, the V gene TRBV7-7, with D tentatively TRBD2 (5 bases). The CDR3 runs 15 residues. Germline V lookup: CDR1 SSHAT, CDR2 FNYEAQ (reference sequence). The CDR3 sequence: CASSLALGNPYEQYF. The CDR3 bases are TGTGCTAGCAGCTTAGCGCTTGGCAACCCCTACGAGCAGTACTTC.

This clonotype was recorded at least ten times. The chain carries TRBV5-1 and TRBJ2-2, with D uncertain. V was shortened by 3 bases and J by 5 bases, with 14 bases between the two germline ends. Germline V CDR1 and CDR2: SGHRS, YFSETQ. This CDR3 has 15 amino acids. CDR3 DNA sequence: TGCGCCAGCAGCTCTCTAGGACCGAGTACCGGGGAGCTGTTTTTT. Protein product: CASSSLGPSTGELFF.

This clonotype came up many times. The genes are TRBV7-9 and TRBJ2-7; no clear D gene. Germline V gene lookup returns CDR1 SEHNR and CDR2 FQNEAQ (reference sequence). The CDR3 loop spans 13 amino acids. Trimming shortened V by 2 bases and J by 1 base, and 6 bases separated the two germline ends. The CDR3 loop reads CASSLSTSYEQYF. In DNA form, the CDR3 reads TGTGCCAGCAGCTTATCCACATCCTACGAGCAGTACTTC.

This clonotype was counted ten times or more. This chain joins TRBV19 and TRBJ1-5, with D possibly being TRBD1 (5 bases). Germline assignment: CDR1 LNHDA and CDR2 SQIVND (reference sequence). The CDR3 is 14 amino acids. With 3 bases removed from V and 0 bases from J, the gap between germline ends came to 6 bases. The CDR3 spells CASSMTVSNQPQHF. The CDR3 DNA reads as TGTGCCAGTAGTATGACAGTTAGCAATCAGCCCCAGCATTTT.

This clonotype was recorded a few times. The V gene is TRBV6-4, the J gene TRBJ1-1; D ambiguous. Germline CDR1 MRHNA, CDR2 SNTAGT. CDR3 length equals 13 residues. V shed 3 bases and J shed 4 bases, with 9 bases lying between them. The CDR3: CASSEKRGTEAFF. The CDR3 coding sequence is TGTGCCAGCAGTGAGAAGCGGGGCACTGAAGCTTTCTTT.